The 11 T cell receptor beta chains below were found in one sample sequenced in a study of beta chain features in type 1 diabetes. What was sequenced were expressed TCRB transcripts, since all of the isolated RNA had been reverse transcribed. Produced via immunoSEQ multiplex PCR; TCRdb's table is partial and in-frame only. The data show about 350,000 clones, around 20% seen once. The sequenced sample consisted of naive CD4+ T cells from blood. The receptor set was obtained from a woman aged 18-29 years in good health.

Only a few counts were recorded for this clone. The sample contains more than one DNA sequence encoding this CDR3. The V gene is TRBV2, the J gene TRBJ2-3, with 11 bases lining up with TRBD2. The CDR3 contains 15 residues. V trimming: 5 bases; J trimming: 1 base; junction bases outside the gene matches: 2. Germline loops: CDR1 SNHLY, CDR2 FYNNEI. CDR3 residues: CASSSTSGGTDTQYF. CDR3 coding DNA: TGTGCCAGCAGTTCGACTAGCGGGGGCACAGATACGCAGTATTTT. Supplemented by reference TRBV2 and TRBJ2-3, the full variable domain reads EPEVTQTPSHQVTQMGQEVILRCVPISNHLYFYWYRQILGQKVEFLVSFYNNEISEKSEIFDDQFSVERPDGSNFTLKIRSTKLEDSAMYFCASSSTSGGTDTQYFGPGTRLTVL.

On this clone: This same CDR3 is encoded by further DNA sequences in the sample. The chain has TRBV19 and TRBJ2-5; 8 positions agree with TRBD1. The junction had 4 bases not matched to a gene; V was cut back by 8 bases and J by 5 bases. Germline V CDR1 and CDR2: LNHDA, SQIVND (reference sequence). This CDR3 spans 12 amino acids. The CDR3 DNA reads TGTGCCAGTGGACAGGGAGTCGAGACCCAGTACTTC. This sequence encodes CASGQGVETQYF. Supplemented by reference TRBV19 and TRBJ2-5, the full variable domain reads DGGITQSPKYLFRKEGQNVTLSCEQNLNHDAMYWYRQDPGQGLRLIYYSQIVNDFQKGDIAEGYSVSREKKESFPLTVTSAQKNPTAFYLCASGQGVETQYFGPGTRLLVL.

This clone was observed a few times. The chain employs TRBV5-1 and TRBJ2-7; no clear D. CDR3 length equals 11 residues. Germline CDR1 SGHRS, CDR2 YFSETQ. The germline V and J ends were trimmed by 5 bases and 4 bases, with 7 bases remaining between them. The CDR3: CASRSEYEQYF. The CDR3 DNA reads as TGCGCCAGCAGGTCGGAGTACGAGCAGTACTTC.

This clone was seen only a few times. The rearrangement links TRBV4-1 to TRBJ2-5, with 8 bases fitting TRBD2. V dropped 0 bases and J dropped 2; count of bases not matched to a gene: 5. CDR1 and CDR2 from the germline V gene are MGHRA and YSYEKL. This CDR3 has 16 amino acids. CDR3 in DNA: TGCGCCAGCAGCCAAGATCAAACTAGCGGTCAAGAGACCCAGTACTTC. Translating it yields CASSQDQTSGQETQYF.

This clone came up a few times. The V and J genes are TRBV6-6 and TRBJ2-5, with D possibly being TRBD2 (5 bases). The CDR3 contains 15 residues. Germline V lookup: CDR1 MNHNY, CDR2 SVGAGI (reference sequence). Trimming removed 6 bases from V and 3 bases from J, with 17 bases in between. CDR3 DNA: TGTGCCAGCAGATCCCGGAGATGGCGGGAAGAGACCCAGTACTTC. Translating it yields CASRSRRWREETQYF.

This clone was detected a few times. The V call is TRBV6-5, the J call TRBJ1-2; D call uncertain. Germline CDR1 MNHEY, CDR2 SVGAGI. Deletions cut 6 bases from V and 4 bases from J, with 18 bases between. This CDR3 spans 15 amino acids. The CDR3 DNA follows: TGTGCCAGCAGCCGACGGGAGGGAACCGTCTATGGCTACACCTTC. Amino acids: CASSRREGTVYGYTF.

This clone has just a few counts. The chain couples TRBV19 to TRBJ1-1, with 8 bases fitting TRBD1. In germline, CDR1 is LNHDA, CDR2 SQIVND (reference sequence). J gave up 7 bases and V 6 bases, and 7 bases lay outside the gene matches. The CDR3 extends over 13 amino acids. The CDR3 region is CASRPLDRDEAFF. CDR3 coding DNA: TGTGCCAGTAGACCACTGGACAGGGATGAAGCTTTCTTT.

This sequence joins TRBV20-1 and TRBJ2-3; D is undetermined. The CDR3 runs 11 residues. V was trimmed by 5 bases and J by 1 base, leaving 4 bases between them. Germline V gene lookup returns CDR1 DFQATT and CDR2 SNEGSKA (reference sequence). CDR3: CSAPGTDTQYF. The CDR3 region has the DNA TGCAGTGCTCCGGGCACAGATACGCAGTATTTT.

V gene TRBV19 combines with J gene TRBJ2-1; D is possibly TRBD1 (5 bases). The V and J ends lost 3 bases and 2 bases respectively, with 20 bases between them. CDR1 and CDR2 from the germline V gene are LNHDA and SQIVND (reference sequence). The CDR3 spans 18 residues. The CDR3 reads CASSIGLVGRGTYNEQFF. In DNA form, the CDR3 reads TGTGCCAGTAGTATCGGCCTCGTAGGAAGGGGCACCTACAATGAGCAGTTCTTC.

This clone was observed a few times. The rearrangement joins TRBV30 to TRBJ1-6; 7 bases agree with TRBD1. With 8 bases clipped from V and 4 bases from J, the junction kept 11 bases outside the gene matches. There are 15 residues in the CDR3. Germline CDR1 reads GTSNPN; CDR2 reads SVGIG (reference sequence). The CDR3 bases are TGTGCCGGCGGAATGGGACAGAGATATAATTCACCCCTCCACTTT. Amino acid sequence: CAGGMGQRYNSPLHF.

The V and J genes are TRBV4-1 and TRBJ2-1, with TRBD2 as a possible D gene (5 bases). Trimming removed 0 bases from V and 2 bases from J, with 8 bases in between. The CDR3 runs 15 residues. Germline V gives CDR1 MGHRA, CDR2 YSYEKL. CDR3 DNA sequence: TGCGCCAGCAGCCAAGACGGGGTGGCCTACAATGAGCAGTTCTTC. It encodes CASSQDGVAYNEQFF.